This T cell receptor (beta chain) was obtained from a study of blood T cells in healthy people across ages. The sample holds a few counts of this clonotype. Its specificity is unknown. Germline CDR1 reads LGHNA; CDR2 reads YSLEER. CDR3 size: 16 residues. With V trimmed by 2 bases and J by 8 bases, 12 bases remained unmatched. Study-wide results and caveats: A strong correlation was found between TCR beta diversity and the percentage of naive T cells.

A J-beta primer mix and a sample-barcoded 5' primer were used in a second PCR of roughly 6 to 12 cycles. Each of the cDNA molecules was tagged by a template-switch adaptor with 12 random nucleotides. Samples each returned at least 3 million CDR3-containing paired-end reads. TCRdb re-analysed the 5' RACE reads in MiXCR, keeping a single row per CDR3 protein. The table shows 2 million or so distinct CDR3 sequences, with around 48% occurring only once. The clonotype originates from a woman aged 40 to 49 in good health. Sequencing was done on a sample of blood. The V call is TRBV4-3, the J call TRBJ1-2, with 9 bases matching TRBD1. CDR3 in DNA: TGCGCCAGCAGCCAATCGGGGGTGGGACAGGGTCCCGGCTACACCTTC. Encoded protein: CASSQSGVGQGPGYTF.